The rows below give T cell receptor beta chains drawn from one sample of a study of cytomegalovirus exposure and HLA in healthy donors. Libraries were prepared by immunoSEQ multiplex PCR; TCRdb keeps only in-frame clonotypes and omits some of them. This sample has approximately 170,000 clones; approximately 80% occur once, and the top ten carry under 3%. Sequencing was performed on PBMCs. These receptor sequences come from a woman between 45 and 65 years old in good health and CMV-seronegative. Both conserved end residues are part of each CDR3. Fields, in order: clone size, D gene, V gene, J gene, CDR3 protein, CDR3 DNA. A D gene is named only where the DNA matches it firmly. Only some rows state a clone size, as once, few, many or a class for expanded clones.

>once|TRBD1|TRBV28|TRBJ1-5
CASSQDRVNNQPQHF
TGTGCCAGCAGCCAGGACAGGGTGAACAATCAGCCCCAGCATTTT
>.|TRBD1|TRBV29-1|TRBJ1-3
CSVEARGQGVSNTIYF
TGCAGCGTTGAAGCAAGAGGACAGGGAGTTAGCAACACCATATATTTT
>.|.|TRBV7-2|TRBJ2-6
CASSLDVRQPGANVLTF
TGTGCCAGCAGCTTAGATGTCAGGCAACCAGGGGCCAACGTCCTGACTTTC
>few|TRBD2|TRBV5-1|TRBJ2-1
CASTELAGGSYNEQFF
TGCGCCAGCACAGAACTAGCGGGCGGAAGCTACAATGAGCAGTTCTTC
>.|.|TRBV19|TRBJ1-2
CASSISPVKNYGYTF
TGTGCCAGTAGTATCTCCCCTGTAAAAAACTATGGCTACACCTTC
>.|.|TRBV7-2|TRBJ1-5
CASSFFRGDQPQHF
TGTGCCAGCAGCTTCTTCAGGGGAGATCAGCCCCAGCATTTT
>.|TRBD1|TRBV6-1|TRBJ2-5
CASRLFDREETQYF
TGTGCCAGCAGGCTATTCGACAGGGAAGAGACCCAGTACTTC
>.|.|TRBV14|TRBJ2-7
CASSQDGDTEQYF
TGTGCCAGCAGCCAAGATGGGGACACCGAGCAGTACTTC
>.|TRBD2|TRBV7-2|TRBJ2-4
CASSFISGRVAAKNIQYF
TGTGCCAGCAGCTTCATTAGCGGGAGAGTTGCGGCCAAAAACATTCAGTACTTC
>.|TRBD2|TRBV9|TRBJ2-5
CASSSGLAEETQYF
TGTGCCAGCAGCTCGGGACTAGCGGAAGAGACCCAGTACTTC
>.|TRBD1|TRBV30|TRBJ1-2
CAWSGSGQGATF
TGTGCCTGGAGTGGATCGGGACAGGGTGCCACCTTC
>.|.|TRBV27|TRBJ2-2
CASSPLLTGIMTGELFF
TGTGCCAGCAGTCCCCTCCTTACAGGGATTATGACCGGGGAGCTGTTTTTT
>.|TRBD1|TRBV7-9|TRBJ2-2
CASSARTGVNTGELFF
TGTGCCAGCAGCGCCCGGACAGGGGTAAACACCGGGGAGCTGTTTTTT
>.|.|TRBV5-1|TRBJ2-5
CASSLASRAQETQYF
TGCGCCAGCAGCTTGGCAAGCAGGGCCCAAGAGACCCAGTACTTC
>.|.|TRBV28|TRBJ2-1
CASRLNLRREQFF
TGTGCCAGCAGACTTAATTTGCGTCGCGAGCAGTTCTTC
>.|.|TRBV28|TRBJ2-2
CASSYPGSAGELFF
TGTGCCAGCAGTTACCCCGGGAGTGCCGGGGAGCTGTTTTTT
>.|.|TRBV6-5|TRBJ1-2
CASSYMGGVGYGYTF
TGTGCCAGCAGTTACATGGGCGGGGTTGGGTATGGCTACACCTTC
>.|TRBD2|TRBV5-1|TRBJ2-1
CASSSLGTSGLNEQFF
TGCGCCAGCAGCTCCCTCGGGACTAGCGGTCTGAATGAGCAGTTCTTC
>.|TRBD2|TRBV6-6|TRBJ2-5
CASRPGLAGLQETQYF
TGTGCCAGCAGGCCGGGACTAGCGGGACTACAAGAGACCCAGTACTTC
>.|TRBD1|TRBV6-1|TRBJ1-6
CASSERTGEVSPLHF
TGTGCCAGCAGTGAAAGGACAGGGGAAGTTTCACCCCTCCACTTT
>.|TRBD1|TRBV19|TRBJ1-2
CASSTTGGIYGYTF
TGTGCCAGTAGCACGACAGGGGGCATTTATGGCTACACCTTC
>.|TRBD1|TRBV29-1|TRBJ1-4
CSVSIALGQAHEKLFF
TGCAGCGTTTCTATTGCCCTGGGACAGGCTCACGAAAAACTGTTTTTT
>.|TRBD2|TRBV29-1|TRBJ2-7
CSVSPGLARQSYEQYF
TGCAGCGTTTCTCCGGGACTAGCGAGGCAGTCCTACGAGCAGTACTTC
>.|.|TRBV13|TRBJ2-5
CASSQGLRLETQYF
TGTGCCAGCAGCCAGGGACTGCGGCTAGAGACCCAGTACTTC
>.|TRBD1|TRBV9|TRBJ1-3
CASSARDSGNTIYF
TGTGCCAGCAGCGCCCGGGACAGTGGAAACACCATATATTTT
>.|.|TRBV7-9|TRBJ2-7
CSSSHSGTPSSYEQYF
TGTTCCAGCAGCCACAGCGGGACACCGAGCTCCTACGAGCAGTACTTC
>.|.|TRBV7-9|TRBJ2-7
CASSLAEGTYEQYF
TGTGCCAGCAGCTTAGCGGAGGGGACGTACGAGCAGTACTTC
>.|.|TRBV6-6|TRBJ1-2
CASSIRTVYGYTF
TGTGCCAGCAGCATCCGGACAGTCTATGGCTACACCTTC
>few|TRBD2|TRBV4-1|TRBJ2-5
CASSQDMTSGLETQYF
TGCGCCAGCAGCCAAGATATGACTAGCGGTCTAGAGACCCAGTACTTC
>.|TRBD1|TRBV7-2|TRBJ2-3
CASSSQGAGTDTQYF
TGTGCCAGCAGTTCACAGGGGGCGGGCACAGATACGCAGTATTTT
>.|TRBD1|TRBV6-5|TRBJ1-6
CASSYERAGGLPLHF
TGTGCCAGCAGTTACGAAAGGGCAGGGGGCTTACCCCTCCACTTT
>.|.|TRBV18|TRBJ2-7
CASSPPGATARTGEQYF
TGTGCCAGCTCACCACCGGGTGCAACGGCGAGAACGGGCGAGCAGTACTTC
>.|TRBD1|TRBV6-5|TRBJ2-1
CASRGQGGWSSEQFF
TGTGCCAGCAGGGGACAGGGGGGATGGAGTAGTGAGCAGTTCTTC
>.|TRBD1|TRBV25-1|TRBJ1-1
CASSERGVRGRDTEAFF
TGTGCCAGCAGTGAGAGGGGGGTCAGGGGGCGCGACACTGAAGCTTTCTTT
>.|.|TRBV19|TRBJ2-1
CASSVIGGRNEQFF
TGTGCCAGTAGTGTCATCGGGGGACGGAATGAGCAGTTCTTC
>.|.|TRBV2|TRBJ2-6
CASRDSRTGANVLTF
TGTGCCAGCAGGGACTCGCGGACCGGGGCCAACGTCCTGACTTTC
>.|.|TRBV6-5|TRBJ2-1
CASSKTQNEQFF
TGTGCCAGCAGTAAGACTCAAAATGAGCAGTTCTTC
>few|TRBD2|TRBV6-1|TRBJ2-1
CASSEFFGGGADNEQFF
TGTGCCAGCAGTGAATTTTTCGGCGGGGGGGCCGACAATGAGCAGTTCTTC
>.|TRBD2|TRBV7-8|TRBJ2-2
CASSLAMASGTGELFF
TGTGCCAGCAGCTTAGCGATGGCTAGCGGCACCGGGGAGCTGTTTTTT
>.|.|TRBV28|TRBJ1-2
CASSSSVWEYGYTF
TGTGCCAGCAGTTCTTCCGTCTGGGAGTATGGCTACACCTTC
>.|.|TRBV7-9|TRBJ2-1
CASSPPDWTYNEQFF
TGTGCCAGCAGCCCCCCGGACTGGACCTACAATGAGCAGTTCTTC
>once|.|TRBV7-9|TRBJ1-1
CASGLGGNTEAFF
TGTGCCAGCGGGCTGGGGGGGAACACTGAAGCTTTCTTT
>once|.|TRBV6-6|TRBJ2-7
CASSYAAEEQYF
TGTGCCAGCAGTTACGCGGCGGAGGAGCAGTACTTC
>.|TRBD1|TRBV6-1|TRBJ1-1
CASSELGTGITEAFF
TGTGCCAGCAGTGAATTGGGGACAGGGATCACTGAAGCTTTCTTT
>.|.|TRBV28|TRBJ1-6
CASSLRQRTNSPLHF
TGTGCCAGCAGTTTGAGACAACGTACGAATTCACCCCTCCACTTT
>.|.|TRBV28|TRBJ1-5
CASSFQVALNQPQHF
TGTGCCAGCAGTTTCCAGGTAGCGCTCAATCAGCCCCAGCATTTT
>.|.|TRBV5-1|TRBJ2-3
CASSRLDPSTDTQYF
TGCGCCAGCAGCCGACTAGACCCTAGCACAGATACGCAGTATTTT
>.|TRBD1|TRBV5-5|TRBJ1-5
CASGPGGVSGNQPQHF
TGTGCCAGCGGCCCAGGGGGCGTATCGGGGAATCAGCCCCAGCATTTT
>.|.|TRBV7-2|TRBJ2-7
CASSLRLESWYEQYF
TGTGCCAGCAGCTTAAGGTTGGAGAGTTGGTACGAGCAGTACTTC